Sequencing of this TCR beta chain was carried out in a study of OX40 agonist ivuxolimab in advanced cancers. Study information: At around 81% male, the cohort had a mean age of about 60 years, ranging from about 20 to 79. Study conclusions and caveats: Expanded clones were, on average, more numerous among CD8+ T cells than CD4+. Some of the nonresponding patients also showed low levels of normalized T-cell clonal expansion.

Samples of blood were obtained at baseline, on cycle 4 day 1, and on cycle 7 day 1. The protocol was immunoSEQ multiplex PCR, while the TCRdb copy is restricted to in-frame clones and leaves out a portion. The sample records some 60,000 clones, about 85% being singletons. V shed 1 base, J shed 1 base, and the junction held 5 bases outside the gene matches. CDR3 length: 17 residues. Germline values: CDR1 MGHDK, CDR2 SYGVNS. A note on this clone: Its target is unknown.

This rearrangement joins TRBV25-1 to TRBJ2-2, with 8 bases fitting TRBD1. Material: CD4+ or CD8+ T cells sorted from blood, obtained in a trial of the OX40 agonist ivuxolimab. This receptor was obtained from an adult with an advanced solid tumor such as melanoma, head and neck, liver or kidney cancer. This CDR3 reads CASSEWWTGLNTGELFF. In DNA, the CDR3 is TGTGCCAGCAGTGAATGGTGGACAGGGTTGAACACCGGGGAGCTGTTTTTT.